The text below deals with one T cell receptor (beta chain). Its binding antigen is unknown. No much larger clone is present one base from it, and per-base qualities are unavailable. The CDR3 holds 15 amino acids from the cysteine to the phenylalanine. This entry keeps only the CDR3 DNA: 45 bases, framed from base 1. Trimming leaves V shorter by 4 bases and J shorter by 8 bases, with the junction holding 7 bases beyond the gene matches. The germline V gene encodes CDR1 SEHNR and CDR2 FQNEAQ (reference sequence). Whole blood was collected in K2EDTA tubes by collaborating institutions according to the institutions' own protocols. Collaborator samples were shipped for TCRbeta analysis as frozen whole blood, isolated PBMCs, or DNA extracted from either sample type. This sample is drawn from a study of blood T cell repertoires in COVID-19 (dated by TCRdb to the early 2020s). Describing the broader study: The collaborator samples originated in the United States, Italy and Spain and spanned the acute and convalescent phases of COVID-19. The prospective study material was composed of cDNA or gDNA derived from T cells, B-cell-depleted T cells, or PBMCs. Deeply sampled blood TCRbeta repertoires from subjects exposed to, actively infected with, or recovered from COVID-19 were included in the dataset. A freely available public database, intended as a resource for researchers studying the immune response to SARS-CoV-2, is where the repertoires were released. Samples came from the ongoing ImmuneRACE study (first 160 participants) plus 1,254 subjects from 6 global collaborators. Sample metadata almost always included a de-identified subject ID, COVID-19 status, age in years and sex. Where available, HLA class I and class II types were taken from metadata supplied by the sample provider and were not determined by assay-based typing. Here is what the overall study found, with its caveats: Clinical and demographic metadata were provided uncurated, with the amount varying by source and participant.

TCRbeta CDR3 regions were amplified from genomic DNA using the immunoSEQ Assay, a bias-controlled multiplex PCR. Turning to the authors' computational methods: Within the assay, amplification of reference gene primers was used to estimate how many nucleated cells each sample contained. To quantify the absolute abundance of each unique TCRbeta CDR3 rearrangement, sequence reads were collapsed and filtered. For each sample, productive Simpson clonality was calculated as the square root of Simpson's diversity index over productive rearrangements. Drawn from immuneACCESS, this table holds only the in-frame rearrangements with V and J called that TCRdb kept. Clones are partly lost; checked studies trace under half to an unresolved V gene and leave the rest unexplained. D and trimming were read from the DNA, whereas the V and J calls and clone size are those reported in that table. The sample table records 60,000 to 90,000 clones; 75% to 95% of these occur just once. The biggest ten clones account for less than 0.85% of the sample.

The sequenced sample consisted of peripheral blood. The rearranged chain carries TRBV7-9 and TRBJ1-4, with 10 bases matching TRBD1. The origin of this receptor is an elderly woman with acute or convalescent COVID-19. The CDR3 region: CASSSPGQGSEKLFF. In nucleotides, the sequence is TGTGCCAGCAGCTCCCCGGGACAGGGGAGCGAAAAACTGTTTTTT.